The 27 T cell receptor beta chains presented below share a single source sample, sequenced in a study of cytomegalovirus exposure and HLA in healthy donors. Use of 60 Vbeta and 13 Jbeta primers characterized the PCR. Repertoires were generated with immunoSEQ multiplex PCR, while TCRdb's copy carries only in-frame clones and drops some. The table records 150,000 to 200,000 clones, 77% of them present only once. The specimen sequenced was PBMCs. These receptors all come from a female donor in good health and CMV-seronegative.

The chain has TRBV6-5 and TRBJ2-5; 12 bases match TRBD2. The CDR3 is 14 amino acids. V lost 7 bases, J lost 2 bases, and 2 bases stayed unmatched. In germline, CDR1 is MNHEY, CDR2 SVGAGI. CDR3 residues: CASTLAGGQETQYF. The CDR3 coding sequence is TGTGCCAGCACGCTAGCGGGAGGGCAAGAGACCCAGTACTTC.

As for this clone: One end of the junction does not line up with germline, which may come from a read error. The gene calls are TRBV11-1 and TRBJ2-3; the D is unclear. CDR1 is SGHAT and CDR2 is FQDESV in the germline V gene (reference sequence). This CDR3 comprises 15 residues. The CDR3 region is CASSDFLGPAVLTIF. CDR3 in DNA: TGTGCCAGCAGCGACTTTCTAGGCCCCGCCGTCCTCACCATTTTT. Full variable domain (remainder filled in from reference TRBV11-1 and TRBJ2-3): EAEVAQSPRYKITEKSQAVAFWCDPISGHATLYWYRQILGQGPELLVQFQDESVVDDSQLPKDRFSAERLKGVDSTLKIQPAELGDSAMYLCASSDFLGPAVLTIFGPGTRLTVL.

In the case of this clone: This sample also contains other DNA sequences that code for the same CDR3. This chain uses TRBV7-9 with TRBJ1-3; D possibly corresponds to TRBD1 (5 bases). Germline V gene sequence: CDR1 SEHNR, CDR2 FQNEAQ (reference sequence). V gave up 2 bases and J gave up 0 bases, with 5 bases separating them. This CDR3 contains 14 residues. The CDR3 loop reads CASSLRGSGNTIYF. The CDR3 DNA follows: TGTGCCAGCAGCTTAAGGGGCTCTGGAAACACCATATATTTT.

This chain joins TRBV10-3 and TRBJ1-2, with 7 bases fitting TRBD1. CDR3 length equals 16 residues. Germline V lookup: CDR1 ENHRY, CDR2 SYGVKD. The V segment lost 0 bases and the J segment 2 bases; nucleotides outside the gene matches: 6. This chain's CDR3 is CAISESGTANNYGYTF. The CDR3 bases are TGTGCCATCAGTGAGTCGGGGACAGCGAACAACTATGGCTACACCTTC.

This clone was recorded a few times. This rearrangement joins TRBV7-8 to TRBJ2-1; D perhaps matches TRBD2 (5 bases). V lost 3 bases to trimming and J lost 4 bases, with 13 bases between them. Germline CDR1 is SGHVS and CDR2 is FQNEAQ. CDR3 length: 15 residues. The CDR3 sequence is CASSLVSGQYNEQFF. In DNA form, the CDR3 reads TGTGCCAGCAGCTTGGTCAGCGGCCAGTACAATGAGCAGTTCTTC.

The chain employs TRBV28 and TRBJ2-3; the match to TRBD2 covers 14 bases. The CDR3 is made up of 16 amino acids. The V gene's germline CDR1 is MDHEN and CDR2 SYDVKM. Losses at the gene ends were 4 bases for V and 4 bases for J; bases not matched to a gene: 4. CDR3 in DNA: TGTGCCAGCAGTTCTAGGACTAGCGGGGGGCCAGATACGCAGTATTTT. Translating gives CASSSRTSGGPDTQYF. The whole variable domain, remainder taken from reference TRBV28 and TRBJ2-3, is DVKVTQSSRYLVKRTGEKVFLECVQDMDHENMFWYRQDPGLGLRLIYFSYDVKMKEKGDIPEGYSVSREKKERFSLILESASTNQTSMYLCASSSRTSGGPDTQYFGPGTRLTVL.

The chain links TRBV2 to TRBJ2-7, with 10 positions matching TRBD2. The CDR3 runs 15 residues. CDR1 and CDR2 from the germline V gene are SNHLY and FYNNEI. Trimming cost V 5 bases and J 1 base; bases outside gene matches: 5. CDR3 sequence reads: CASSLAGGLSYEQYF. CDR3 bases: TGTGCCAGCAGTTTAGCGGGAGGTCTGTCCTACGAGCAGTACTTC.

V gene TRBV18 combines with J gene TRBJ1-1; 7 bases are shared with TRBD1. CDR3 length: 13 residues. V shed 3 bases, J shed 6 bases, and the junction held 4 bases outside the gene matches. Germline CDR1 and CDR2: KGHSH and LQKENI. Written as DNA, the CDR3 is TGTGCCAGCTCACCCGGACAGGTCGCTGAAGCTTTCTTT. Protein product: CASSPGQVAEAFF.

This clone was observed a few times. The chain combines TRBV5-1 with TRBJ1-2, with D uncertain. The V end was cut by 0 bases, the J end by 2 bases, with 8 bases between. CDR1 and CDR2 (germline): SGHRS, YFSETQ. The CDR3 contains 14 residues. This CDR3 is CASSLVGTNYGYTF. The CDR3 bases are TGCGCCAGCAGCTTGGTTGGCACGAACTATGGCTACACCTTC.

The rearrangement links TRBV5-1 to TRBJ2-7; D perhaps matches TRBD1 (6 bases). The germline V gene has CDR1 SGHRS and CDR2 YFSETQ. The V end lost 4 bases, the J end lost 0 bases, and 11 bases lay between the germline ends. The CDR3 spans 14 residues. CDR3 residues: CASSPGTISYEQYF. The CDR3 DNA sequence: TGCGCCAGCAGCCCCGGGACAATCTCCTACGAGCAGTACTTC.

The V gene is TRBV19, the J gene TRBJ1-6, with 7 bases identical to TRBD1. In germline, CDR1 is LNHDA, CDR2 SQIVND (reference sequence). Trimming at V came to 2 bases and at J to 7 bases, leaving 2 bases not matched to a gene. The CDR3 length is 14 residues. As DNA, the CDR3 is TGTGCCAGTAGTATAAGGGACAGCAATTCACCCCTCCACTTT. This translates into CASSIRDSNSPLHF.

This chain links TRBV14 with TRBJ2-1; weak D call: TRBD2 (6 bases). The CDR3 spans 16 residues. V dropped 2 bases and J dropped 7 bases, with 18 bases sitting between them. From germline, CDR1 is SGHDN and CDR2 FVKESK. Here the CDR3 DNA reads TGTGCCAGCAGCCAAACCGGGACTCCCGCGGGAAATGAGCAGTTCTTC. As protein: CASSQTGTPAGNEQFF.

The chain couples TRBV20-1 to TRBJ2-1; tentatively, D is TRBD2 (5 bases). The CDR3 runs 11 residues. Germline-derived CDR1 and CDR2 are DFQATT and SNEGSKA (reference sequence). Trimming shortened V by 6 bases and J by 10 bases, and 13 bases separated the two germline ends. The CDR3 is CSARTDLEQFF. CDR3 bases: TGCAGTGCCCGGACTGATCTAGAGCAGTTCTTC.

This chain joins TRBV27 and TRBJ2-2; 10 bases align to TRBD2. CDR1 and CDR2 from the germline V gene are MNHEY and SMNVEV (reference sequence). V shed 5 bases and J 2 bases; nucleotides not matched to a gene: 17. The CDR3 length is 20 residues. For the CDR3, the DNA is TGTGCCAGCAGTCCACTATCGGGCCTAGCGGGGGTACTCAACACCGGGGAGCTGTTTTTT. It codes for CASSPLSGLAGVLNTGELFF.

The rearrangement joins TRBV2 to TRBJ2-5; a possible D gene is TRBD2 (6 bases). Germline V CDR1 and CDR2: SNHLY, FYNNEI. The CDR3 extends over 13 amino acids. Trimming removed 4 bases from V and 5 bases from J, with 11 bases in between. CDR3 region: CASSAGGAETQYF. CDR3 in DNA: TGTGCCAGCAGTGCCGGGGGTGCGGAGACCCAGTACTTC. Together with reference TRBV2 and TRBJ2-5, the CDR3 gives the full variable domain: EPEVTQTPSHQVTQMGQEVILRCVPISNHLYFYWYRQILGQKVEFLVSFYNNEISEKSEIFDDQFSVERPDGSNFTLKIRSTKLEDSAMYFCASSAGGAETQYFGPGTRLLVL.

The CDR3 nucleotides are TGTGCCAGCTCACCACTAGCGGGAGCGCTCACAGATACGCAGTATTTT. It specifies CASSPLAGALTDTQYF. V gene TRBV18 combines with J gene TRBJ2-3, with 9 bases identical to TRBD2. With V trimmed by 1 base and J by 2 bases, 4 bases remained unmatched. This CDR3 contains 16 residues. CDR1 is KGHSH and CDR2 is LQKENI in the germline V gene.

This clone was detected a few times. The chain is built from TRBV2 and TRBJ1-5, with 7 bases lining up with TRBD1. J was trimmed by 7 bases and V by 6 bases; bases with no gene match: 6. The CDR3 length is 13 residues. Per the germline V gene, CDR1 is SNHLY and CDR2 is FYNNEI. Here the CDR3 reads CASRPTGEQPQHF. The CDR3 nucleotides are TGTGCCAGCAGACCAACAGGGGAACAGCCCCAGCATTTT.

This chain uses TRBV30 with TRBJ2-1; a weak D match, TRBD1 (6 bases). V shed 2 bases and J shed 2 bases, with 13 bases lying between them. Germline CDR1 is GTSNPN and CDR2 is SVGIG (reference sequence). The CDR3 totals 15 residues. CDR3 sequence: CAWSSRGLPYNEQFF. The DNA for the CDR3 is TGTGCCTGGAGTTCCAGGGGTCTCCCCTACAATGAGCAGTTCTTC.

V and J are TRBV11-2 and TRBJ2-7; a weak D match, TRBD1 (6 bases). Trimming took off 1 base at V and 3 bases at J, with 13 bases between the two ends. CDR1 SGHAT and CDR2 FQNNGV come from the germline V gene. The CDR3 has 15 amino acids. The DNA for the CDR3 is TGTGCCAGCAGCTTAGTTCAGGTCAGGGGCTACGAGCAGTACTTC. Protein product: CASSLVQVRGYEQYF.

J is TRBJ2-2 and V is TRBV30; 7 nucleotides agree with TRBD2. The germline CDR1 and CDR2 sequences are GTSNPN and SVGIG (reference sequence). V lost 5 bases and J lost 7; bases outside the gene matches: 7. This CDR3 comprises 13 residues. In DNA form, the CDR3 reads TGTGCCTGGTCTGCGGGAGAGGGCGGGGAGCTGTTTTTT. Its translation is CAWSAGEGGELFF. The whole variable domain, remainder taken from reference TRBV30 and TRBJ2-2, is SQTIHQWPATLVQPVGSPLSLECTVEGTSNPNLYWYRQAAGRGLQLLFYSVGIGQISSEVPQNLSASRPQDRQFILSSKKLLLSDSGFYLCAWSAGEGGELFFGEGSRLTVL.

This chain links TRBV5-4 with TRBJ1-1; D is unclear. Trimming stripped 4 bases from V and 3 bases from J, with 16 bases between. Germline V lookup: CDR1 SGHNT, CDR2 YYREEE (reference sequence). CDR3 length: 15 amino acids. The chain's CDR3 is CASSPLGQEDTEAFF. The CDR3 DNA follows: TGTGCCAGCAGCCCCTTGGGCCAGGAGGACACTGAAGCTTTCTTT.

This clone has only a few counts. This chain connects TRBV21-1 to TRBJ2-5; TRBD1 is the table's D call and was not checked against the DNA. The DNA matches TRBJ2-7 better at its end, which makes the J call doubtful. TRBV21-1 is assigned pseudogene status. The CDR3 loop spans 16 amino acids. CDR3 amino acids: CASTHPGTLSSYEQYF. The CDR3 DNA is TGTGCCAGCACCCACCCCGGGACATTAAGCTCCTACGAGCAGTACTTC.

The chain is built from TRBV7-2 and TRBJ1-2; D may be TRBD1 (5 bases). V was shortened by 5 bases and J by 5 bases, with 9 bases between the two germline ends. The CDR3 loop spans 12 amino acids. CDR1 is SGHTA, CDR2 FQGNSA, per germline. In nucleotides, the CDR3 is TGTGCCAGCAGCCCAGGGACTTATGGCTACACCTTC. This gives the protein CASSPGTYGYTF.

The gene calls are TRBV7-9 and TRBJ1-3, with 8 bases matching TRBD1. V trimming: 2 bases; J trimming: 4 bases; junction bases outside the gene matches: 7. The CDR3 extends over 16 amino acids. CDR1 is SEHNR and CDR2 is FQNEAQ in the germline V gene (reference sequence). As DNA, the CDR3 is TGTGCCAGCAGCTTACAGGGGGCGCTTTCCGGAAACACCATATATTTT. Protein sequence: CASSLQGALSGNTIYF.

This clone has a single count. This chain uses TRBV19 with TRBJ1-5; 8 bases are shared with TRBD1. CDR1 and CDR2 from the germline V gene are LNHDA and SQIVND (reference sequence). Trimming removed 5 bases from V and 7 bases from J; junction bases left unmatched: 7. The CDR3 runs to 14 residues. In nucleotides, the CDR3 is TGTGCCAGTAGTGGAACAGGGGGGAGGCAGCCCCAGCATTTT. This sequence encodes CASSGTGGRQPQHF.

V is TRBV19 and J is TRBJ1-4; 8 positions agree with TRBD1. The V gene's germline CDR1 is LNHDA and CDR2 SQIVND (reference sequence). The trim removed 5 bases at V and 8 bases at J, leaving 7 bases unmatched. The CDR3 is 14 residues long. DNA of the CDR3: TGTGCCAGTAGTCTCAGGGGGCGTGGGGAAAAACTGTTTTTT. Translation: CASSLRGRGEKLFF.

V gene TRBV29-1 combines with J gene TRBJ1-1, with D possibly TRBD1 on 6 matching bases. The germline CDR1 and CDR2 sequences are SQVTM and ANQGSEA. The CDR3 sequence is 13 residues long. V was shortened by 7 bases and J by 3 bases, with 15 bases between the two germline ends. The DNA of the CDR3 is TGCAGCGATAGCAGGGGTTCGCACACTGAAGCTTTCTTT. This encodes CSDSRGSHTEAFF.